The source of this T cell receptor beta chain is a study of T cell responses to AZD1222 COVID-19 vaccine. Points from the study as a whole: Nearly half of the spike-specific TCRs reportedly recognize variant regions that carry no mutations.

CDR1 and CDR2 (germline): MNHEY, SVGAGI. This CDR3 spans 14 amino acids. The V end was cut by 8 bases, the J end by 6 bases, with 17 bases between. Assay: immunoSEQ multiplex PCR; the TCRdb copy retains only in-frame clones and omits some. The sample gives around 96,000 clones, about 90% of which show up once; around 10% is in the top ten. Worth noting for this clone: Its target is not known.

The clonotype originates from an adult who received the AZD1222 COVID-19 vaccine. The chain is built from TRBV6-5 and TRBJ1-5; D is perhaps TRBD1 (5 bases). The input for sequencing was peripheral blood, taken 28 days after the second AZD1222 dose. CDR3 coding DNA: TGTGCCAGCTGCCTCTGGGGGAACTCTCAGCCCCAGCATTTT. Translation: CASCLWGNSQPQHF.